Detailed here is one T cell receptor (beta chain). V was trimmed by 1 base and J by 0 bases, leaving 13 bases between them. From germline, CDR1 is MDHEN and CDR2 SYDVKM. This CDR3 has 17 amino acids. Assay: immunoSEQ multiplex PCR; the TCRdb copy retains only in-frame clones and omits some. The sample lists some 700,000 clones, 90% occurring once. This sample was taken from a study of shared clonotypes between healthy human individuals. This clonotype originated in a man younger than 35 in good health. Some clones in this sample may be carry-over from other donors' samples. The sequenced sample was memory CD8+ T cells from PBMCs. Subset of the sample: CD45RO+ cells pooled with CCR7-negative TemRA cells. The rearrangement joins TRBV28 to TRBJ2-1; D assignment may be TRBD1 or TRBD2 (5 bases each). CDR3 loop: CASSLYGDQYSYNEQFF. In DNA, the CDR3 is TGTGCCAGCAGTTTATACGGGGACCAATACTCCTACAATGAGCAGTTCTTC.